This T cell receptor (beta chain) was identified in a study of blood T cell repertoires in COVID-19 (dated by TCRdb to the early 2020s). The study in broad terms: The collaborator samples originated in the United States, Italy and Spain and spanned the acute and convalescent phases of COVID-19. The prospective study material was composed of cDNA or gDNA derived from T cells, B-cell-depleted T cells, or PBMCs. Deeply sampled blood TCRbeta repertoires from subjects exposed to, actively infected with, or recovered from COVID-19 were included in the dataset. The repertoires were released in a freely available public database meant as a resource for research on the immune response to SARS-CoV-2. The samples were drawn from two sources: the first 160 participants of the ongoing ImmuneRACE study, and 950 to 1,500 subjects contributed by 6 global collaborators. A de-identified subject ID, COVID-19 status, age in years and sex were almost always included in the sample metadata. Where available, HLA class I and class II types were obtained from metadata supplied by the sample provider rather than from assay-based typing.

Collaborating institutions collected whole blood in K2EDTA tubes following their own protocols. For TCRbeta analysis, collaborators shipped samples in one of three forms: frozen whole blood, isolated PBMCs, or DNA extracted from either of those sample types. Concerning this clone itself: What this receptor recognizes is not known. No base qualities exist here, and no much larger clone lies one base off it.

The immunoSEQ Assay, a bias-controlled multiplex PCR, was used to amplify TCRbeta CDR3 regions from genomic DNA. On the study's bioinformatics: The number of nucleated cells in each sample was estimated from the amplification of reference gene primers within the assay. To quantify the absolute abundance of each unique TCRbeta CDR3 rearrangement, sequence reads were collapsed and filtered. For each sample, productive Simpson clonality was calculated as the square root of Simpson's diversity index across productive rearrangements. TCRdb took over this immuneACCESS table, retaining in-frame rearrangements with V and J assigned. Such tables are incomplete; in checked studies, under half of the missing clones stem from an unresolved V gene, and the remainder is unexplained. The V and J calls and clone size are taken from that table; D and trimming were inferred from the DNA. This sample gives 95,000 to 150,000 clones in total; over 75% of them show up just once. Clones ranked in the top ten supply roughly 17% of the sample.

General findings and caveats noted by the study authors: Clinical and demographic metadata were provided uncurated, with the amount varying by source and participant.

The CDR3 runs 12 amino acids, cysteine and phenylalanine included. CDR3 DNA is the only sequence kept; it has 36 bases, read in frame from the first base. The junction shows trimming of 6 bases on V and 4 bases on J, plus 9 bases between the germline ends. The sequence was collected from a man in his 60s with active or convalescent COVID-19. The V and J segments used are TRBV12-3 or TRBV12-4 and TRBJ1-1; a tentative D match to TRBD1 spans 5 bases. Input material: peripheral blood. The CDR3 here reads CASRPGRTEAFF. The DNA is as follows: TGTGCCAGCAGGCCAGGGCGCACTGAAGCTTTCTTT.